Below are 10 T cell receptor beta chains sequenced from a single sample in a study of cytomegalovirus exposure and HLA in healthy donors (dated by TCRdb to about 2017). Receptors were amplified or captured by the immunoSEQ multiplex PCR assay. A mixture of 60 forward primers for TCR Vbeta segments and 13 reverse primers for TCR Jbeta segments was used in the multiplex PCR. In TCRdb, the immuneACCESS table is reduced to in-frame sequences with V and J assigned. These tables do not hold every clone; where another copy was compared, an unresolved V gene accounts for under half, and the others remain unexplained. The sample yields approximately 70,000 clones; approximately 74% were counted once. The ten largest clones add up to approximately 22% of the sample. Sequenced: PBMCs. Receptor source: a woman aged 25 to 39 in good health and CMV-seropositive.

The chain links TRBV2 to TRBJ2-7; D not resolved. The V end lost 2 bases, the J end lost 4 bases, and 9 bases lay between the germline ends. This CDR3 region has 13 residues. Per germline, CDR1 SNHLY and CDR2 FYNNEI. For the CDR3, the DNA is TGTGCCAGCAGTGAATCGAGACTGTACGAGCAGTACTTC. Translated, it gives CASSESRLYEQYF.

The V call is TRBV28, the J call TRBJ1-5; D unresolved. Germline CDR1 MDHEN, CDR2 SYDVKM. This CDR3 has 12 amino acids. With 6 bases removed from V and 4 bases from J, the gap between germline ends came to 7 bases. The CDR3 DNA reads TGTGCCAGCAGACCAACAAATCAGCCCCAGCATTTT. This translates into CASRPTNQPQHF.

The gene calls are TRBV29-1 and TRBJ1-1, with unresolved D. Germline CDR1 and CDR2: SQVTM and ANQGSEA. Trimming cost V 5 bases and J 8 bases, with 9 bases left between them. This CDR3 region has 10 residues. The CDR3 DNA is TGCAGCGTTTCGTCCCCCGAAGCTTTCTTT. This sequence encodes CSVSSPEAFF.

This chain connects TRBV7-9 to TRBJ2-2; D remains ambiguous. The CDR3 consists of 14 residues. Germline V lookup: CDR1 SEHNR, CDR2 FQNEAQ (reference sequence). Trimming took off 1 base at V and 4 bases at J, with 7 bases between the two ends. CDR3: CASSLGSGTGELFF. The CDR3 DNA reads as TGTGCCAGCAGCTTAGGATCCGGCACCGGGGAGCTGTTTTTT.

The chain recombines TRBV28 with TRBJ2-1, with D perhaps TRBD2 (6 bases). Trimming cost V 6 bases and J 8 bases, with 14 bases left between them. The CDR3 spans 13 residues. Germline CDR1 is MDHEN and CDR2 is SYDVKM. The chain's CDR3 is CASSPLSGDEQFF. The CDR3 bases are TGTGCCAGCAGCCCACTTAGCGGCGATGAGCAGTTCTTC.

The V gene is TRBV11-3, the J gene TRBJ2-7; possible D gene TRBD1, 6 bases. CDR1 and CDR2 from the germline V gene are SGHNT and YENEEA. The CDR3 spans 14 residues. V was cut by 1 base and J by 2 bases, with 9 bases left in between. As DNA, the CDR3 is TGTGCCAGCAGCTTAGGTACAGGGCCCTACGAGCAGTACTTC. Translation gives CASSLGTGPYEQYF.

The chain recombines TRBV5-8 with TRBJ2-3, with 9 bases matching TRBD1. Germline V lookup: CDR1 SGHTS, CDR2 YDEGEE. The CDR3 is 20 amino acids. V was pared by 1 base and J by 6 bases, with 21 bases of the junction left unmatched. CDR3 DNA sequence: TGTGCCAGCAGCTTGTTGGGACAGGGCGCGCAGTCCACCCTTTCGGATACGCAGTATTTT. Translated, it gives CASSLLGQGAQSTLSDTQYF.

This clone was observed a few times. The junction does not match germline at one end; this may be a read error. The CDR3 sequence is CASSFNWDRGQFHF. CDR3 coding DNA: TGTGCCAGCAGTTTTAATTGGGACAGGGGGCAATTTCATTTC. V gene TRBV27 combines with J gene TRBJ1-2; 12 nucleotides match TRBD1. From germline, CDR1 is MNHEY and CDR2 SMNVEV (reference sequence). The CDR3 extends over 14 amino acids.

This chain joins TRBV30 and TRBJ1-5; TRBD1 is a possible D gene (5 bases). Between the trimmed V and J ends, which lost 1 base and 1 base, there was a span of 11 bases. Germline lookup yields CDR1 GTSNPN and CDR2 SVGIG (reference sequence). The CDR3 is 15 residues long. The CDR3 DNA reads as TGTGCCTGGAGTGGGGGGGGAAGCAGCAATCAGCCCCAGCATTTT. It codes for CAWSGGGSSNQPQHF.

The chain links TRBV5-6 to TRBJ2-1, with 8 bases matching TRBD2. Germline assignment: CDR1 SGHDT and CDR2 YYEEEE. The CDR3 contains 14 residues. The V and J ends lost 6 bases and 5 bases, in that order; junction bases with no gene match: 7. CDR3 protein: CASIRLARNNEQFF. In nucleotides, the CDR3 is TGTGCCAGCATACGACTAGCGAGGAACAATGAGCAGTTCTTC.